A single sample is the source of the 17 T cell receptor beta chains below, sequenced in a study of T-cell reconstitution after alpha-beta-depleted transplantation in children. This sample's TCRbeta library carried unique molecular identifier barcodes. TCRdb independently ran MiXCR on the PCR reads; one entry per CDR3 protein. Here the sample spans fewer than 120,000 distinct CDR3 sequences, approximately 10% being singletons. The sample in question was PBMCs from the stem cell graft donor, obtained from the stem cell graft. These receptors all come from a human donor who donated a stem cell graft to a child with acute lymphoblastic leukemia.

This clonotype was seen many times. At one end the junction does not follow the germline gene, possibly because of a read error. This rearrangement joins TRBV5-1 to TRBJ1-1; D is ambiguous. The length of the CDR3 is 13 residues. Germline V lookup: CDR1 SGHRS, CDR2 YFSETQ. DNA for the CDR3: TGCGCCAGCAGCTTGGGGCAGAACGCTGAAGCTTTCTTT. The encoded protein is CASSLGQNAEAFF.

This clonotype has ten or more counts. The rearrangement joins TRBV7-9 to TRBJ2-3; TRBD2 matches 9 bases. The ends lost 5 bases at V and 6 bases at J; junction bases unmatched: 9. Germline CDR1 reads SEHNR; CDR2 reads FQNEAQ (reference sequence). The CDR3 runs to 15 residues. The CDR3 nucleotides read TGTGCCAGCAGCGCGACTAGCGGAGGGGGGGATACGCAGTATTTT. Translation gives CASSATSGGGDTQYF.

Concerning this clonotype: This may be a read error, as it is one base from a much larger clone. This chain connects TRBV29-1 to TRBJ1-2, with TRBD1 identical over 7 bases. CDR3 length: 13 amino acids. Per the germline V gene, CDR1 is SQVTM and CDR2 is ANQGSEA. The CDR3 DNA follows: TGCTGCGTTGCTCGACAGGGCGGTGGTGGCTACACCTTC. Translation gives CCVARQGGGGYTF. The whole variable domain, remainder taken from reference TRBV29-1 and TRBJ1-2, is SAVISQKPSRDICQRGTSLTIQCQVDSQVTMMFWYRQQPGQSLTLIATANQGSEATYESGFVIDKFPISRPNLTFSTLTVSNMSPEDSSIYLCCVARQGGGGYTFGSGTRLTVV.

This clonotype was observed many times. This chain connects TRBV6-2 or TRBV6-3 to TRBJ2-7; no clear D. CDR1 MNHEY and CDR2 SVGEGT come from the germline V gene. V was trimmed by 8 bases and J by 5 bases, leaving 10 bases between them. This CDR3 comprises 11 residues. The CDR3 nucleotides are TGTGCCAGCGGTGGGTCCGACGAGCAGTACTTC. Translated: CASGGSDEQYF.

About this clonotype itself: The junction shows a germline mismatch at one end, possibly a read error. Written as DNA, the CDR3 is TGTGCCAGTCGGGTACGGCACAGGGGCACAGATACGCAGTATTTC. It codes for CASRVRHRGTDTQYF. The rearrangement uses TRBV5-6 and TRBJ2-3; 7 nucleotides match TRBD1. CDR1 SGHDT and CDR2 YYEEEE come from the germline V gene. This CDR3 spans 15 amino acids.

This clonotype was counted between two and nine times. The chain carries TRBV6-1 and TRBJ2-3, with TRBD2 identical over 14 bases. J lost 3 bases, V lost 10 bases, and 6 bases had no gene match. This CDR3 comprises 15 residues. The germline gives CDR1 MNHNS, CDR2 SASEGT. The CDR3 here is CATTSGGGETDTQYF. Here the CDR3 DNA reads TGTGCCACGACTAGCGGGGGGGGGGAGACAGATACGCAGTATTTT.

This clonotype was detected many times. The chain recombines TRBV15 with TRBJ2-1, with D perhaps TRBD1 (5 bases). Trimming removed 6 bases at V and 10 bases at J, with 13 bases between. The CDR3 is 12 amino acids. Germline V gene lookup returns CDR1 LNHNV and CDR2 YYDKDF (reference sequence). The CDR3 bases are TGTGCCACCAGGGACATCTCTCGGGAGCAGTTCTTC. It translates to CATRDISREQFF.

The chain combines TRBV7-3 with TRBJ2-3; 8 nucleotides match TRBD1. The germline gives CDR1 SGHTA, CDR2 FQGTGA. V shed 3 bases and J 3 bases; nucleotides not matched to a gene: 5. The CDR3 contains 15 residues. In nucleotides, the CDR3 is TGTGCCAGCAGCTTTCGGACAGGGCGGACAGATACGCAGTATTTT. Translation: CASSFRTGRTDTQYF. Together with reference TRBV7-3 and TRBJ2-3, the CDR3 gives the full variable domain: GAGVSQTPSNKVTEKGKYVELRCDPISGHTALYWYRQSLGQGPEFLIYFQGTGAADDSGLPNDRFFAVRPEGSVSTLKIQRTERGDSAVYLCASSFRTGRTDTQYFGPGTRLTVL.

This clonotype was seen many times. The genes are TRBV20-1 and TRBJ1-1; D unresolved. CDR1 DFQATT and CDR2 SNEGSKA come from the germline V gene (reference sequence). The CDR3 has 13 amino acids. In nucleotides, the CDR3 is TGCAGCTTCAGAAAGGGTGGGAACACTGAAGCTTTCTTT. Translation gives CSFRKGGNTEAFF.

As regards this clonotype: This could be a read error, since a much larger clone is one nucleotide away. The V call is TRBV5-1, the J call TRBJ2-2; D may correspond to TRBD1 or TRBD2 (5 bases each). The germline V and J ends were trimmed by 0 bases and 4 bases, with 13 bases remaining between them. The CDR3 covers 16 residues. The germline gives CDR1 SGHRS, CDR2 YFSETQ. CDR3 protein: CASSLDGTIVTGELFF. In nucleotides, the CDR3 is TGCGCCAGCAGCTTGGATGGGACGATCGTCACCGGGGAGCTGTTTTTT.

There are many counts of this clonotype. The chain has TRBV7-6 and TRBJ1-1, with TRBD1 as a possible D gene (6 bases). V was pared by 5 bases and J by 5 bases, with 15 bases between. CDR1 SGHVS and CDR2 FNYEAQ come from the germline V gene. There are 14 residues in the CDR3. The CDR3 nucleotides are TGTGCCAGCAGCGCCGCAACAGGGAAGACTGAAGCTTTCTTT. Its protein product is CASSAATGKTEAFF.

This clonotype appeared many times. The CDR3, as DNA: TGCAGTGCTAGAGATGCTAGCGGGAGTCGAGGCACAGATACGCAGTATTTT. As protein: CSARDASGSRGTDTQYF. The rearrangement uses TRBV20-1 and TRBJ2-3, with TRBD2 matching 10 bases. Trimming took 0 bases from V and 1 from J; bases not matched to a gene: 7. There are 17 residues in the CDR3. The germline V gene has CDR1 DFQATT and CDR2 SNEGSKA (reference sequence).

This clonotype was seen ten or more times. The chain employs TRBV28 and TRBJ1-1; D is ambiguous. CDR1 is MDHEN, CDR2 SYDVKM, per germline. Trimming stripped 0 bases from V and 4 bases from J, with 12 bases between. The CDR3 extends over 15 amino acids. The CDR3 loop reads CASSLWRALSTEAFF. CDR3 in DNA: TGTGCCAGCAGTTTATGGAGGGCTTTGAGCACTGAAGCTTTCTTT.

This clonotype appeared many times. The chain has TRBV20-1 and TRBJ1-3, with D possibly matching TRBD1 (5 bases). The CDR3 length is 15 residues. V lost 0 bases and J lost 3, with 12 bases in between. CDR1 is DFQATT, CDR2 SNEGSKA, per germline (reference sequence). The CDR3, as DNA: TGCAGTGCTAGAGATGGAGGGGCCGTTGGAAACACCATATATTTT. Its translation: CSARDGGAVGNTIYF.

This clonotype was detected many times. The chain joins TRBV12-3 or TRBV12-4 to TRBJ2-2; D perhaps matches TRBD2 (6 bases). V lost 5 bases to trimming and J lost 0 bases, with 13 bases between them. This CDR3 region has 16 residues. The CDR3, as DNA: TGTGCCAGCAGTCGTCGGGGGAATGCGAACACCGGGGAGCTGTTTTTT. Protein: CASSRRGNANTGELFF.

Concerning this clonotype itself: Given a much more abundant clone one base away, this may be a read error. The V gene is TRBV19, the J gene TRBJ1-1; D is possibly TRBD1 (5 bases). Germline V gene data show CDR1 as LNHDA and CDR2 as SQIVND (reference sequence). CDR3 length: 12 residues. With 4 bases removed from V and 12 bases from J, the gap between germline ends came to 15 bases. This CDR3 is CASSSGTLPSFF. CDR3 sequence (DNA): TGTGCCAGTAGTAGCGGGACCCTGCCCTCTTTCTTT.

The J gene is TRBJ2-2, the V gene TRBV7-2; 9 bases map to TRBD1. Unmatched junction bases numbered 7, after V lost 5 bases and J lost 6 bases. The CDR3 extends over 15 amino acids. The germline gives CDR1 SGHTA, CDR2 FQGNSA. CDR3 region: CASSVQGQGAGELFF. The CDR3 nucleotides read TGTGCCAGCAGCGTGCAGGGACAGGGCGCCGGGGAGCTGTTTTTT. Complete variable domain (other parts from reference TRBV7-2 and TRBJ2-2): GAGVSQSPSNKVTEKGKDVELRCDPISGHTALYWYRQSLGQGLEFLIYFQGNSAPDKSGLPSDRFSAERTGGSVSTLTIQRTQQEDSAVYLCASSVQGQGAGELFFGEGSRLTVL.